This T cell receptor beta chain emerged from a study of OX40 agonist ivuxolimab in advanced cancers. The CDR3 is 15 residues long. Germline V lookup: CDR1 MNHEY, CDR2 SMNVEV (reference sequence). Trimming removed 1 base at V and 6 bases at J, with 13 bases between. TCRdb's copy holds only in-frame clones and misses some; the assay was immunoSEQ multiplex PCR. The sample holds tens of thousands of clones, about 86% seen once. This receptor was identified in an adult with an advanced solid tumor such as melanoma, head and neck, liver or kidney cancer. The chain couples TRBV27 to TRBJ2-1, with a possible D match to TRBD1 (6 bases). This specimen consisted of CD4+ or CD8+ T cells sorted from blood, obtained in a trial of the OX40 agonist ivuxolimab. Here the CDR3 reads CASSLLSGVANEQFF. The CDR3 DNA sequence: TGTGCCAGCAGTTTATTATCAGGGGTAGCCAATGAGCAGTTCTTC.